This T cell receptor (beta chain) was profiled in a study of blood T cells in healthy people across ages. Sample-barcoded 5' priming and a J-beta primer mix drove a second PCR of about 7 to 11 cycles. MiXCR, applied by TCRdb to the 5' RACE reads, yields one record per CDR3 protein. The profile shows about 1.4 million distinct CDR3 sequences, around 55% of them singletons. General study results and limits: Possibly, changes in expanded clonotypes were confounded because donor CMV status was unknown.

There are 14 residues in the CDR3. CDR1 and CDR2 (germline): SQVTM, ANQGSEA. Trimming cost V 3 bases and J 5 bases; bases outside gene matches: 9. As to this clonotype: Its specificity is unknown.

J is TRBJ2-5 and V is TRBV29-1; 7 nucleotides line up with TRBD2. The sequenced material came from blood. This TCR was sampled from a man aged 18 to 30 in good health. CDR3 bases: TGCAGCGTTGAGTCGGCGGGAGTCGGGGAGACCCAGTACTTC. This translates into CSVESAGVGETQYF.